The 7 T cell receptor beta chains listed next were all sequenced from one sample in a study of blood T cell repertoires in COVID-19. The data were produced by immunoSEQ multiplex PCR, yet TCRdb's version contains in-frame clones alone and is incomplete. Among about 140,000 clones listed, 86% were seen once. Sequenced: peripheral blood. These receptors all stem from a woman between 55 and 75 years old with acute or convalescent COVID-19.

CDR3 residues: CASSQSQTGGQNQPQHF. The CDR3 DNA reads as TGCGCCAGCAGTCAATCCCAGACAGGGGGCCAAAATCAGCCCCAGCATTTT. This chain uses TRBV23-1 with TRBJ1-5; 10 bases are a match to TRBD1. TRBV23-1 is marked as an open reading frame, function uncertain. CDR3 length: 17 residues. V was pared by 0 bases and J by 4 bases, with 6 bases of the junction left unmatched.

This clone was observed a few times. Other DNA sequences in the same sample also yield this CDR3. V usage is TRBV7-9 and J usage is TRBJ2-2, with 8 bases fitting TRBD1. This CDR3 contains 16 residues. V shed 5 bases, J shed 0 bases, and the junction held 5 bases outside the gene matches. Germline V gene data show CDR1 as SEHNR and CDR2 as FQNEAQ (reference sequence). The CDR3 DNA is TGTGCCAGCAGCCCACCGGACAGGGCGAACACCGGGGAGCTGTTTTTT. Amino acids: CASSPPDRANTGELFF.

This sequence joins TRBV19 and TRBJ1-2; 9 positions agree with TRBD1. The V segment lost 5 bases and the J segment 4 bases; nucleotides outside the gene matches: 8. The CDR3 contains 15 residues. CDR1 is LNHDA, CDR2 SQIVND, per germline (reference sequence). CDR3 sequence reads: CASSSQDRGTYGYTF. CDR3 nucleotides: TGTGCCAGTAGTTCTCAAGACAGGGGGACCTATGGCTACACCTTC.

Only one count was recorded for this clone. Different DNA sequences within this sample yield the same CDR3. The chain employs TRBV9 and TRBJ1-1; 8 nucleotides agree with TRBD1. Germline CDR1 and CDR2: SGDLS and YYNGEE. J was trimmed by 0 bases and V by 2 bases; bases with no gene match: 3. CDR3 size: 15 residues. The CDR3 DNA is TGTGCCAGCAGCGTGGGGGACAGGTTGAACACTGAAGCTTTCTTT. It encodes CASSVGDRLNTEAFF. Full variable domain (outside the CDR3, taken from reference TRBV9 and TRBJ1-1): DSGVTQTPKHLITATGQRVTLRCSPRSGDLSVYWYQQSLDQGLQFLIQYYNGEERAKGNILERFSAQQFPDLHSELNLSSLELGDSALYFCASSVGDRLNTEAFFGQGTRLTVV.

This clone was seen a few times. V is TRBV19 and J is TRBJ2-2; 7 bases map to TRBD2. From germline, CDR1 is LNHDA and CDR2 SQIVND (reference sequence). V dropped 2 bases and J dropped 6; count of bases not matched to a gene: 6. The CDR3 has 15 residues. CDR3 protein: CASSIFGGGAGELFF. CDR3 coding DNA: TGTGCCAGTAGTATATTTGGGGGGGGTGCCGGGGAGCTGTTTTTT.

This clone was counted once. The chain carries TRBV14 and TRBJ1-2; 8 positions agree with TRBD1. V dropped 4 bases and J dropped 3; count of bases not matched to a gene: 7. From germline, CDR1 is SGHDN and CDR2 FVKESK. The CDR3 contains 15 residues. The CDR3 sequence is CASSLLPGQDYGYTF. Here the CDR3 DNA reads TGTGCCAGCAGCCTCCTACCGGGACAGGACTATGGCTACACCTTC.

This chain joins TRBV6-1 and TRBJ1-1, with D perhaps TRBD1 (5 bases). This CDR3 has 12 residues. Trimming stripped 2 bases from V and 7 bases from J, with 8 bases between. Germline-derived CDR1 and CDR2 are MNHNS and SASEGT. The DNA for the CDR3 is TGTGCCAGCAGTGAACCAGGGATTGAAGCTTTCTTT. Protein sequence: CASSEPGIEAFF.